These 9 T cell receptor beta chains came from one sample sequenced in a study of blood T cells in healthy people across ages. A J-beta primer mix and a sample-barcoded 5' primer were used in a second PCR of roughly 7 to 12 cycles. TCRdb re-called the 5' RACE reads with MiXCR, one entry per CDR3 protein. The top ten hold roughly 20% of the sample, which has 600,000 to 1,000,000 distinct CDR3 sequences, about three fifths seen once. The sequenced sample consisted of blood. These receptors originate from a man aged 25 to 45 in good health.

The V gene is TRBV20-1, the J gene TRBJ2-7; 7 nucleotides line up with TRBD2. Germline V gene data show CDR1 as DFQATT and CDR2 as SNEGSKA (reference sequence). This CDR3 region has 20 residues. V shed 0 bases, J shed 0 bases, and the junction held 20 bases outside the gene matches. The CDR3 DNA follows: TGCAGTGCTAGAGATCGGGATTACGGCGGGAGAGGAATAAGCTCCTACGAGCAGTACTTC. This translates into CSARDRDYGGRGISSYEQYF.

A few counts support this clonotype. The chain joins TRBV7-2 to TRBJ1-2; D call uncertain. Trimming removed 1 base at V and 8 bases at J, with 11 bases between. Germline lookup yields CDR1 SGHTA and CDR2 FQGNSA. The CDR3 runs to 13 residues. The DNA for the CDR3 is TGTGCCAGCAGCTTAGAAGGGAGGTACGGCTACACCTTC. It translates to CASSLEGRYGYTF. The full variable domain, rest sourced from reference TRBV7-2 and TRBJ1-2, is GAGVSQSPSNKVTEKGKDVELRCDPISGHTALYWYRQSLGQGLEFLIYFQGNSAPDKSGLPSDRFSAERTGGSVSTLTIQRTQQEDSAVYLCASSLEGRYGYTFGSGTRLTVV.

Ten or more counts support this clonotype. V and J are TRBV7-9 and TRBJ1-1, with 9 bases matching TRBD1. The junction had 7 bases not matched to a gene; V was cut back by 3 bases and J by 5 bases. Germline values: CDR1 SEHNR, CDR2 FQNEAQ (reference sequence). CDR3 length equals 15 residues. CDR3 sequence: CASSLDRGGRTEAFF. Here the CDR3 DNA reads TGTGCCAGCAGCTTGGACAGGGGAGGAAGGACTGAAGCTTTCTTT.

This chain links TRBV7-9 with TRBJ1-2; no firm D call. Between the trimmed V and J ends, which lost 7 bases and 3 bases, there was a span of 15 bases. CDR3 size: 14 residues. Germline V gene sequence: CDR1 SEHNR, CDR2 FQNEAQ (reference sequence). The CDR3 is CASTNVVGYYGYTF. In DNA form, the CDR3 reads TGTGCCAGCACCAACGTAGTGGGATACTATGGCTACACCTTC. Full variable domain (remainder filled in from reference TRBV7-9 and TRBJ1-2): DTGVSQNPRHKITKRGQNVTFRCDPISEHNRLYWYRQTLGQGPEFLTYFQNEAQLEKSRLLSDRFSAERPKGSFSTLEIQRTEQGDSAMYLCASTNVVGYYGYTFGSGTRLTVV.

CDR3 in amino acids: CATVEGNQPQHF. CDR3 nucleotide sequence: TGTGCCACTGTAGAAGGCAATCAGCCCCAGCATTTT. The chain employs TRBV28 and TRBJ1-5; no firm D call. Germline CDR1 is MDHEN and CDR2 is SYDVKM. Deletions cut 10 bases from V and 2 bases from J, with 9 bases between. The length of the CDR3 is 12 residues.

The chain employs TRBV20-1 and TRBJ2-7; possible D gene TRBD2, 6 bases. The CDR3 extends over 13 amino acids. Between the trimmed V and J ends, which lost 6 bases and 2 bases, there was a span of 14 bases. Germline V gene data show CDR1 as DFQATT and CDR2 as SNEGSKA (reference sequence). CDR3 residues: CSANSGFPYEQYF. In DNA form, the CDR3 reads TGCAGTGCAAATAGCGGTTTCCCCTACGAGCAGTACTTC.

The J gene is TRBJ2-7, the V gene TRBV6-1; maybe TRBD1 (5 bases). The assigned J gene may be wrong: the sequence end matches TRBJ2-4 better. This CDR3 comprises 14 residues. CDR1 and CDR2 (germline): MNHNS, SASEGT. Here the CDR3 DNA reads TGTGCCAGCAGCATGACAGACCATAAAAACATTCAGTACTTC. This gives the protein CASSMTDHKNIQYF.

CDR3 nucleotide sequence: TGTGCCAGCACCTATGGGACAGGGGAGACTGAAGCTTTCTTT. Its protein is CASTYGTGETEAFF. The J gene is TRBJ1-1, the V gene TRBV18; 10 bases line up with TRBD1. CDR3 size: 14 residues. Looked up from germline, CDR1 is KGHSH and CDR2 is LQKENI. V shed 8 bases and J 5 bases; nucleotides not matched to a gene: 8.

In the case of this clonotype: At one end the junction does not follow the germline gene, possibly because of a read error. The chain carries TRBV28 and TRBJ2-7, with D possibly TRBD2 on 6 matching bases. The CDR3 contains 13 residues. From germline, CDR1 is MDHEN and CDR2 SYDVKM. The CDR3 is CASSFGGSNERYF. CDR3 nucleotide sequence: TGTGCCAGCAGTTTTGGGGGGAGCAACGAGCGGTACTTC.